Presented here are 31 T cell receptor beta chains from one specimen sequenced in a study of CD8+ T cells in alopecia areata. Treatment denoted: oral pan-JAK inhibitor, 5-10 mg twice daily. Extracted RNA was reverse transcribed, and the resulting cDNA served as sequencing template. Repertoires were generated with immunoSEQ multiplex PCR, while TCRdb's copy carries only in-frame clones and drops some. The sample contains over 250,000 clones, 45% to 70% of which appear only once. The specimen comprised CD4+ T cells sorted from blood, sampled at roughly week 53, from a patient treated with tofacitinib. The receptors stem from a human donor with alopecia areata.

This clone was observed a handful of times. The chain uses TRBV29-1 and TRBJ2-5; D unclear. V lost 6 bases and J 0 bases, leaving 17 bases between the germline ends. The CDR3 consists of 15 residues. From germline, CDR1 is SQVTM and CDR2 ANQGSEA. The CDR3, as DNA: TGCAGCGTCCCAAACGAGGCAGGCGACCAAGAGACCCAGTACTTC. Its translation: CSVPNEAGDQETQYF.

The chain joins TRBV18 to TRBJ1-5, with 8 positions matching TRBD1. After removal of 5 bases from V and 3 bases from J, the junction contained 6 bases not matched to a gene. Germline assignment: CDR1 KGHSH and CDR2 LQKENI. The CDR3 consists of 15 residues. CDR3 in DNA: TGTGCCAGCTCATCGATGACAGGGGCCAATCAGCCCCAGCATTTT. Translated: CASSSMTGANQPQHF.

This chain links TRBV6-6 with TRBJ2-1; unclear D gene. V was clipped by 4 bases and J by 7 bases, with 11 bases between them. The V gene's germline CDR1 is MNHNY and CDR2 SVGAGI (reference sequence). This CDR3 has 13 residues. CDR3 sequence reads: CASSSQSPNEQFF. CDR3 nucleotides: TGTGCCAGCAGTTCACAGAGCCCTAATGAGCAGTTCTTC.

The J gene is TRBJ2-1, the V gene TRBV5-1, with D possibly being TRBD1 or TRBD2 (5 bases each). Trimming pared 4 bases from V and 7 bases from J, leaving 15 bases between. Germline-derived CDR1 and CDR2 are SGHRS and YFSETQ. CDR3 size: 14 residues. The chain's CDR3 is CASSPGTWGNEQFF. DNA of the CDR3: TGCGCCAGCAGCCCAGGGACGTGGGGGAATGAGCAGTTCTTC.

The gene calls are TRBV6-1 and TRBJ1-2; no clear D. The CDR3 sequence is 12 residues long. The germline V gene encodes CDR1 MNHNS and CDR2 SASEGT. Deletions cut 3 bases from V and 3 bases from J, with 5 bases between. The CDR3 reads CASSDIDYGYTF. The CDR3 coding sequence is TGTGCCAGCAGTGACATCGACTATGGCTACACCTTC.

The genes are TRBV30 and TRBJ2-7; TRBD2 matches at 7 bases. V shed 4 bases and J 2 bases; nucleotides not matched to a gene: 8. The CDR3 contains 14 residues. Germline CDR1 reads GTSNPN; CDR2 reads SVGIG (reference sequence). The CDR3 loop reads CAWMKPGLPYEQYF. CDR3 DNA sequence: TGTGCCTGGATGAAACCGGGACTACCCTACGAGCAGTACTTC. Filled out from reference TRBV30 and TRBJ2-7, the complete variable domain reads SQTIHQWPATLVQPVGSPLSLECTVEGTSNPNLYWYRQAAGRGLQLLFYSVGIGQISSEVPQNLSASRPQDRQFILSSKKLLLSDSGFYLCAWMKPGLPYEQYFGPGTRLTVT.

The chain carries TRBV2 and TRBJ2-5; no firm D call. CDR1 and CDR2 from the germline V gene are SNHLY and FYNNEI. Trimming left V 4 bases short and J 5 bases short, with 5 bases between. This CDR3 region has 11 residues. CDR3 sequence reads: CASSAMETQYF. As DNA, the CDR3 is TGTGCCAGCAGTGCGATGGAGACCCAGTACTTC. The whole variable domain, filled in from reference TRBV2 and TRBJ2-5, reads EPEVTQTPSHQVTQMGQEVILRCVPISNHLYFYWYRQILGQKVEFLVSFYNNEISEKSEIFDDQFSVERPDGSNFTLKIRSTKLEDSAMYFCASSAMETQYFGPGTRLLVL.

This chain joins TRBV25-1 and TRBJ2-4; the D gene could be TRBD1 or TRBD2 (5 bases each). The V end lost 4 bases, the J end lost 3 bases, and 10 bases lay between the germline ends. This CDR3 contains 14 residues. Germline V lookup: CDR1 MGHDK, CDR2 SYGVNS. CDR3 nucleotides: TGTGCCAGCAGTGTAGCAGGGAGCAAAAACATTCAGTACTTC. Translation: CASSVAGSKNIQYF.

The chain links TRBV7-9 to TRBJ1-2, with 9 bases lining up with TRBD1. The CDR3 length is 15 residues. The junction had 10 bases not matched to a gene; V was cut back by 4 bases and J by 7 bases. CDR1 is SEHNR, CDR2 FQNEAQ, per germline (reference sequence). CDR3 amino acids: CASSSPGQGLPGYTF. CDR3 bases: TGTGCCAGCAGCTCACCGGGACAGGGACTACCTGGCTACACCTTC.

The chain is built from TRBV7-9 and TRBJ1-5; TRBD1 matches 7 bases. CDR3 size: 15 residues. Per the germline V gene, CDR1 is SEHNR and CDR2 is FQNEAQ (reference sequence). Trimming cost V 1 base and J 1 base; bases outside gene matches: 1. The CDR3 region is CASSLGRGSNQPQHF. DNA of the CDR3: TGTGCCAGCAGCTTAGGCAGGGGGAGCAATCAGCCCCAGCATTTT.

The chain couples TRBV29-1 to TRBJ1-2; no firm D call. The CDR3 consists of 13 residues. V was pared by 3 bases and J by 0 bases, with 8 bases between. Germline-derived CDR1 and CDR2 are SQVTM and ANQGSEA. The CDR3 loop is CSVETVANYGYTF. The CDR3 region has the DNA TGCAGCGTTGAGACGGTCGCTAACTATGGCTACACCTTC.

V and J are TRBV29-1 and TRBJ2-3; 8 bases align to TRBD2. Germline-derived CDR1 and CDR2 are SQVTM and ANQGSEA. The length of the CDR3 is 14 residues. Germline trimming cut 2 bases from V and 4 bases from J; bases unmatched to any gene: 5. The CDR3 DNA is TGCAGCGTTGAACTAGCGGGCCACCCAGATACGCAGTATTTT. It is translated as CSVELAGHPDTQYF.

The genes are TRBV30 and TRBJ2-7, with a tentative D call TRBD1 (6 bases). The germline gives CDR1 GTSNPN, CDR2 SVGIG (reference sequence). The CDR3 sequence is 12 residues long. V was shortened by 5 bases and J by 1 base, with 9 bases between the two germline ends. CDR3: CAWQTGSYEQYF. In DNA, the CDR3 is TGTGCCTGGCAGACAGGTTCCTACGAGCAGTACTTC. The full variable domain, completed using reference TRBV30 and TRBJ2-7, is SQTIHQWPATLVQPVGSPLSLECTVEGTSNPNLYWYRQAAGRGLQLLFYSVGIGQISSEVPQNLSASRPQDRQFILSSKKLLLSDSGFYLCAWQTGSYEQYFGPGTRLTVT.

This rearrangement joins TRBV10-3 to TRBJ2-7, with a weak D call TRBD1 (6 bases). CDR1 is ENHRY and CDR2 is SYGVKD in the germline V gene. The CDR3 totals 14 residues. Trimming cost V 5 bases and J 1 base, with 12 bases left between them. The CDR3 DNA reads TGTGCCATCAGTCAGTACAGGGATTCCTACGAGCAGTACTTC. Residues: CAISQYRDSYEQYF.

The chain has TRBV10-3 and TRBJ2-5; possibly TRBD2 for D (6 bases). Germline V lookup: CDR1 ENHRY, CDR2 SYGVKD. This CDR3 is 14 amino acids long. V was cut by 3 bases and J by 0 bases, with 8 bases left in between. The CDR3 nucleotides are TGTGCCATCAGTGACGGGGGAAACCAAGAGACCCAGTACTTC. Amino acid sequence: CAISDGGNQETQYF.

The chain joins TRBV27 to TRBJ1-2; 8 bases are shared with TRBD1. V gave up 6 bases and J gave up 0 bases; unmatched junction bases: 12. The CDR3 covers 17 residues. Germline V gene lookup returns CDR1 MNHEY and CDR2 SMNVEV (reference sequence). The CDR3 coding sequence is TGTGCCAGCAGATCTCCCAGGGGGCTGGAGGCTAACTATGGCTACACCTTC. Its translation is CASRSPRGLEANYGYTF.

This clone appeared a few times. The gene calls are TRBV6-1 and TRBJ2-7, with D unresolved. The germline gives CDR1 MNHNS, CDR2 SASEGT. The germline V and J ends were trimmed by 6 bases and 4 bases, with 19 bases remaining between them. The CDR3 runs to 15 residues. CDR3 DNA sequence: TGTGCCAGCAGACCCATCTGGGATACGGCTTACGAGCAGTACTTC. Encoded protein: CASRPIWDTAYEQYF.

This sequence joins TRBV9 and TRBJ2-1; TRBD2 aligns across 13 bases. Germline V lookup: CDR1 SGDLS, CDR2 YYNGEE. V shed 3 bases and J 4 bases; nucleotides not matched to a gene: 10. This CDR3 comprises 18 residues. This CDR3 reads CASSEGGLAGAFYNEQFF. CDR3 DNA sequence: TGTGCCAGCAGCGAGGGTGGACTAGCGGGGGCATTTTACAATGAGCAGTTCTTC.

This clone appeared a single time. The J gene is TRBJ2-4, the V gene TRBV27; unclear D gene. V lost 0 bases, J lost 8 bases, and 11 bases lay in between. Germline V CDR1 and CDR2: MNHEY, SMNVEV (reference sequence). The CDR3 runs 14 residues. The CDR3 loop reads CASSLSSPPHIQYF. The CDR3 bases are TGTGCCAGCAGTTTATCCTCTCCCCCCCACATTCAGTACTTC.

In its sample, this clone was seen a few times. The chain links TRBV10-3 to TRBJ2-1; 8 nucleotides match TRBD1. Germline loops: CDR1 ENHRY, CDR2 SYGVKD. V shed 6 bases, J shed 6 bases, and the junction held 10 bases outside the gene matches. This CDR3 comprises 15 residues. This CDR3 is CAISDRQGMGNEQFF. CDR3 sequence (DNA): TGTGCCATCAGCGACCGACAGGGGATGGGCAATGAGCAGTTCTTC.

The chain carries TRBV19 and TRBJ1-4; TRBD1 might be the D (5 bases). CDR3 length: 15 residues. Germline values: CDR1 LNHDA, CDR2 SQIVND (reference sequence). The V and J ends lost 4 bases and 8 bases respectively, with 17 bases between them. The CDR3 spells CASSKVQGGWEKLFF. CDR3 in DNA: TGTGCCAGTAGTAAGGTGCAGGGAGGTTGGGAAAAACTGTTTTTT.

The chain links TRBV5-1 to TRBJ1-4; TRBD1 agrees at 8 bases. Losses at the gene ends were 5 bases for V and 6 bases for J; bases not matched to a gene: 9. The CDR3 has 15 residues. CDR1 SGHRS and CDR2 YFSETQ come from the germline V gene. The CDR3 sequence: CASSPGQGKDEKLFF. CDR3 DNA: TGCGCCAGCAGTCCAGGACAGGGAAAGGATGAAAAACTGTTTTTT.

The chain carries TRBV14 and TRBJ2-3; the D gene is possibly TRBD1 (6 bases). Deletions cut 4 bases from V and 0 bases from J, with 14 bases between. The CDR3 has 16 amino acids. Germline lookup yields CDR1 SGHDN and CDR2 FVKESK. CDR3 nucleotides: TGTGCCAGCAGCCTGTTTACAGGGTTTAGCACAGATACGCAGTATTTT. This gives the protein CASSLFTGFSTDTQYF.

This chain links TRBV6-6 with TRBJ2-1; D may be TRBD2 (6 bases). V lost 6 bases and J 5 bases, leaving 17 bases between the germline ends. This CDR3 region has 15 residues. Per the germline V gene, CDR1 is MNHNY and CDR2 is SVGAGI (reference sequence). CDR3 protein: CASRPGLAPNNEQFF. The CDR3 DNA reads as TGTGCCAGCAGACCAGGGCTAGCGCCGAACAATGAGCAGTTCTTC.

This clone turned up a few times. The J gene is TRBJ1-6, the V gene TRBV6-1; D not certain. The CDR3 contains 15 residues. The V and J ends lost 3 bases and 10 bases respectively, with 16 bases between them. Per the germline V gene, CDR1 is MNHNS and CDR2 is SASEGT. CDR3 loop: CASSDSRPLGSPLHF. Written as DNA, the CDR3 is TGTGCCAGCAGTGACTCGAGGCCCCTAGGGTCACCCCTCCACTTT.

This clone was picked up a small number of times. V usage is TRBV7-2 and J usage is TRBJ2-5; no clear D gene. CDR1 SGHTA and CDR2 FQGNSA come from the germline V gene. The V gene lost 5 bases and the J gene lost 5 bases, with 9 bases spanning the gap. The CDR3 extends over 12 amino acids. The CDR3, as DNA: TGTGCCAGCAGCCCACCCTCGGAGACCCAGTACTTC. It encodes CASSPPSETQYF.

The count of this clone is one. The chain combines TRBV27 with TRBJ1-6, with unresolved D. Looked up from germline, CDR1 is MNHEY and CDR2 is SMNVEV (reference sequence). This CDR3 spans 12 amino acids. V was pared by 3 bases and J by 9 bases, with 6 bases between. CDR3 in amino acids: CASSFTGSPLHF. CDR3 in DNA: TGTGCCAGCAGTTTCACCGGTTCACCCCTCCACTTT.

The chain carries TRBV7-9 and TRBJ2-7, with D uncertain. This CDR3 region has 11 residues. Germline V lookup: CDR1 SEHNR, CDR2 FQNEAQ (reference sequence). V was cut by 5 bases and J by 3 bases, with 5 bases left in between. CDR3 residues: CASSRLYEQYF. CDR3 nucleotide sequence: TGTGCCAGCAGCCGACTCTACGAGCAGTACTTC.

The chain joins TRBV29-1 to TRBJ1-2, with D hard to call. The CDR3 is made up of 12 amino acids. Per the germline V gene, CDR1 is SQVTM and CDR2 is ANQGSEA. V was clipped by 4 bases and J by 6 bases, with 12 bases between them. The CDR3 sequence: CSVGTGLNGYTF. CDR3 nucleotides: TGCAGCGTTGGGACTGGGTTAAATGGCTACACCTTC. Full variable domain (rest looked up from reference TRBV29-1 and TRBJ1-2): SAVISQKPSRDICQRGTSLTIQCQVDSQVTMMFWYRQQPGQSLTLIATANQGSEATYESGFVIDKFPISRPNLTFSTLTVSNMSPEDSSIYLCSVGTGLNGYTFGSGTRLTVV.

This clone was seen a few times. The genes are TRBV23-1 and TRBJ1-5; D possibly corresponds to TRBD1 (5 bases). TRBV23-1 is sorted into the ORF group, with uncertain function. V shed 3 bases and J shed 4 bases, with 16 bases lying between them. The length of the CDR3 is 16 residues. CDR3 sequence reads: CASSHRLKDRNQPQHF. Here the CDR3 DNA reads TGCGCCAGCAGTCACCGGTTAAAAGACAGAAATCAGCCCCAGCATTTT.

V and J are TRBV29-1 and TRBJ2-3; possible D gene TRBD2, 6 bases. Germline-derived CDR1 and CDR2 are SQVTM and ANQGSEA. Trimming removed 4 bases from V and 0 bases from J, with 8 bases in between. The CDR3 is 13 residues long. The CDR3 nucleotides read TGCAGCGTTGGTGGAGGGAGCACAGATACGCAGTATTTT. Translation gives CSVGGGSTDTQYF.